A single sample gave rise to the 13 T cell receptor beta chains below, sequenced in a study of blood T cell repertoires in COVID-19. Method: immunoSEQ multiplex PCR; TCRdb's copy keeps in-frame clones and lacks some. Among approximately 62,000 clones, 80% to 90% were seen once, and the ten largest hold 8.3%. The sequencing input was peripheral blood. The receptors were gathered from a human donor with active COVID-19. The donor label of this sample is uncertain.

The chain recombines TRBV5-1 with TRBJ2-5; 9 positions match TRBD1. CDR1 is SGHRS and CDR2 is YFSETQ in the germline V gene. Germline trimming cut 7 bases from V and 7 bases from J; bases unmatched to any gene: 14. The CDR3 contains 15 residues. CDR3 sequence (DNA): TGCGCCAGCGGGCCGGGACAGGGAATGCAGGGGACCCAGTACTTC. Amino acid sequence: CASGPGQGMQGTQYF.

This rearrangement joins TRBV23-1 to TRBJ2-5, with D perhaps TRBD2 (6 bases). TRBV23-1 is recorded as an ORF, its role being uncertain. The CDR3 runs 19 residues. The V end was cut by 1 base, the J end by 3 bases, with 24 bases between. The CDR3 nucleotides read TGCGCCAGCAGTCAATTAGAGGAACCGGGACCCGGAGGGGAAGAGACCCAGTACTTC. Translated: CASSQLEEPGPGGEETQYF.

The chain is built from TRBV6-2 or TRBV6-3 and TRBJ2-7; 9 nucleotides line up with TRBD2. V shed 5 bases and J 6 bases; nucleotides not matched to a gene: 8. Germline assignment: CDR1 MNHEY and CDR2 SVGEGT. This CDR3 contains 14 residues. For the CDR3, the DNA is TGTGCCAGCAGTGATAGCGGGAGCCTCCGCGAGCAGTACTTC. Its translation is CASSDSGSLREQYF.

The chain recombines TRBV9 with TRBJ2-3; 10 nucleotides line up with TRBD2. With V trimmed by 0 bases and J by 0 bases, 7 bases remained unmatched. CDR1 and CDR2 (germline): SGDLS, YYNGEE. This CDR3 has 18 amino acids. CDR3 nucleotides: TGTGCCAGCAGCGTAGTCCCGACTAGCGGGTTTAGCACAGATACGCAGTATTTT. It is translated as CASSVVPTSGFSTDTQYF.

The V gene is TRBV12-3 or TRBV12-4, the J gene TRBJ2-1; the match to TRBD1 covers 7 bases. Trimming at V came to 6 bases and at J to 12 bases, leaving 5 bases not matched to a gene. The CDR3 has 11 amino acids. In DNA form, the CDR3 reads TGTGCCAGCAGCAACAGGGGTGGGCAGTTCTTC. Protein sequence: CASSNRGGQFF.

The gene calls are TRBV28 and TRBJ2-1; D perhaps matches TRBD2 (5 bases). Trimming shortened V by 5 bases and J by 6 bases, and 17 bases separated the two germline ends. CDR1 is MDHEN and CDR2 is SYDVKM in the germline V gene. The CDR3 is made up of 15 amino acids. CDR3 in DNA: TGTGCCAGCAGTCCCTCATTAGCGTTTCGCAATGAGCAGTTCTTC. Encoded protein: CASSPSLAFRNEQFF.

This chain uses TRBV4-1 with TRBJ1-2; tentatively, D is TRBD1 (6 bases). CDR1 and CDR2 from the germline V gene are MGHRA and YSYEKL. The CDR3 loop spans 17 amino acids. Trimming pared 0 bases from V and 0 bases from J, leaving 14 bases between. The CDR3, as DNA: TGCGCCAGCAGCCAAGAGAGGCTAGGGGACACTAACTATGGCTACACCTTC. The encoded protein is CASSQERLGDTNYGYTF.

This rearrangement joins TRBV19 to TRBJ1-5; D call uncertain. V was cut by 1 base and J by 4 bases, with 2 bases left in between. Germline V gives CDR1 LNHDA, CDR2 SQIVND (reference sequence). The length of the CDR3 is 12 residues. The CDR3 sequence: CASSIVNQPQHF. The CDR3 DNA sequence: TGTGCCAGTAGTATAGTAAATCAGCCCCAGCATTTT. Drawing the rest from reference TRBV19 and TRBJ1-5, the complete variable domain is DGGITQSPKYLFRKEGQNVTLSCEQNLNHDAMYWYRQDPGQGLRLIYYSQIVNDFQKGDIAEGYSVSREKKESFPLTVTSAQKNPTAFYLCASSIVNQPQHFGDGTRLSIL.

The chain is built from TRBV27 and TRBJ1-2; tentative D call: TRBD1 (6 bases). Deletions cut 6 bases from V and 5 bases from J, with 7 bases between. The V gene's germline CDR1 is MNHEY and CDR2 SMNVEV (reference sequence). This CDR3 is built from 11 residues. The chain's CDR3 is CASSGQYGYTF. The CDR3 DNA reads TGTGCCAGCAGCGGACAGTATGGCTACACCTTC.

CDR3 nucleotides: TGCGCCAGCACCGAATCGGGGGGAACTAATGAAAAACTGTTTTTT. The encoded protein is CASTESGGTNEKLFF. The genes are TRBV5-1 and TRBJ1-4, with D maybe TRBD1 (5 bases). Germline V gives CDR1 SGHRS, CDR2 YFSETQ. With 6 bases removed from V and 1 base from J, the gap between germline ends came to 13 bases. The CDR3 runs to 15 residues.

The chain uses TRBV7-2 and TRBJ1-1; 9 positions match TRBD1. Germline V lookup: CDR1 SGHTA, CDR2 FQGNSA. V lost 2 bases to trimming and J lost 5 bases; unmatched junction nucleotides: 12. This CDR3 has 17 amino acids. This CDR3 is CASSLIATGGSGTEAFF. CDR3 nucleotides: TGTGCCAGCAGCTTAATCGCGACAGGGGGGTCGGGGACTGAAGCTTTCTTT. Full variable domain (rest looked up from reference TRBV7-2 and TRBJ1-1): GAGVSQSPSNKVTEKGKDVELRCDPISGHTALYWYRQSLGQGLEFLIYFQGNSAPDKSGLPSDRFSAERTGGSVSTLTIQRTQQEDSAVYLCASSLIATGGSGTEAFFGQGTRLTVV.

The CDR3 loop is CASSRGQGALVIDYEQYF. The CDR3 region has the DNA TGTGCCAGCAGTCGGGGACAGGGGGCGTTAGTAATAGACTACGAGCAGTACTTC. The J gene is TRBJ2-7, the V gene TRBV28; 12 positions match TRBD1. This CDR3 contains 18 residues. CDR1 and CDR2 from the germline V gene are MDHEN and SYDVKM. V lost 5 bases and J lost 3; bases outside the gene matches: 14.

J is TRBJ2-5 and V is TRBV27; 10 nucleotides match TRBD2. The ends lost 3 bases at V and 4 bases at J; junction bases unmatched: 5. CDR1 is MNHEY and CDR2 is SMNVEV in the germline V gene (reference sequence). The CDR3 extends over 15 amino acids. The chain's CDR3 is CASSFLLAGLETQYF. The CDR3 DNA is TGTGCCAGCAGTTTTTTACTAGCGGGACTAGAGACCCAGTACTTC.